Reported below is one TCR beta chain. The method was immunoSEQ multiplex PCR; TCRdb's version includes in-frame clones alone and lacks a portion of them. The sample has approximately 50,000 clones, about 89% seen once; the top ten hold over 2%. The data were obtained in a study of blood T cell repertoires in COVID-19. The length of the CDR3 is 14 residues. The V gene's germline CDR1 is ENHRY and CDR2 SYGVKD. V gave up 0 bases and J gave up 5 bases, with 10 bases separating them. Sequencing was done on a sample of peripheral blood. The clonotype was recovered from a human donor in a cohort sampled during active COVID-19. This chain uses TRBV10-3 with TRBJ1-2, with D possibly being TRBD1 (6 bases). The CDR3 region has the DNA TGTGCCATCAGTGAGTCTAAGGGGGTATATGGCTACACCTTC. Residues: CAISESKGVYGYTF.